This T cell receptor (beta chain) was observed in a study of graft-versus-host responses after intestinal transplantation. The overall study: Recipients obtained multivisceral, liver-intestinal, or isolated intestinal transplants. For two to four years after anti-thymocyte globulin induction, all recipients took tacrolimus and steroids. General observations from the study: Detection of GvH clones occurred in recipient marrow, and some had their first appearance in ileum or blood. Patients with graft-donor T cell macrochimerism had high graft-versus-host to host-versus-graft clonal ratios in allografts.

Some clones are missing from TCRdb's copy, which holds only in-frame ones; the method was immunoSEQ multiplex PCR. The repertoire consists of about 19,000 clones, with about 65% occurring once and the leading ten covering approximately 7.6%. Graft tissue was processed to release intraepithelial and lamina propria lymphocytes. The CDR3 consists of 14 residues. With 8 bases removed from V and 1 base from J, the gap between germline ends came to 14 bases. Germline CDR1 reads MNHNS; CDR2 reads SASEGT. This clone was observed a few times. The antigen is undetermined. The clonotype originates from a human patient who received an intestinal transplant, so some T cells may come from the graft donor. The chain employs TRBV6-1 and TRBJ1-2, with TRBD1 as a possible D gene (6 bases). Material: ileum tissue, obtained roughly 21 days after intestinal transplant. CDR3 in amino acids: CASGLKGGNYGYTF. CDR3 nucleotide sequence: TGTGCCAGCGGTCTAAAAGGGGGTAACTATGGCTACACCTTC.